This T cell receptor beta chain was retrieved from a study of blood T cell repertoires in COVID-19. Germline values: CDR1 LGHDT, CDR2 YNNKEL (reference sequence). J was trimmed by 6 bases and V by 3 bases; bases with no gene match: 6. This CDR3 is built from 15 residues. Clones were sequenced by immunoSEQ multiplex PCR, and TCRdb holds only the in-frame ones, with some missing. The sample contains 350,000 to 400,000 clones, approximately 91% of which appear only once. Sequenced material: PBMCs or T cells enriched from blood (not recorded which). The rearrangement uses TRBV3-1 (or the pseudogene TRBV3-2) and TRBJ1-1; 11 bases are shared with TRBD1. The TCR comes from a woman in her forties who had been exposed to COVID-19. As DNA, the CDR3 is TGTGCCAGCAGCCATTTCGGACAGGGGGCACCTGAAGCTTTCTTT. Amino acids: CASSHFGQGAPEAFF.